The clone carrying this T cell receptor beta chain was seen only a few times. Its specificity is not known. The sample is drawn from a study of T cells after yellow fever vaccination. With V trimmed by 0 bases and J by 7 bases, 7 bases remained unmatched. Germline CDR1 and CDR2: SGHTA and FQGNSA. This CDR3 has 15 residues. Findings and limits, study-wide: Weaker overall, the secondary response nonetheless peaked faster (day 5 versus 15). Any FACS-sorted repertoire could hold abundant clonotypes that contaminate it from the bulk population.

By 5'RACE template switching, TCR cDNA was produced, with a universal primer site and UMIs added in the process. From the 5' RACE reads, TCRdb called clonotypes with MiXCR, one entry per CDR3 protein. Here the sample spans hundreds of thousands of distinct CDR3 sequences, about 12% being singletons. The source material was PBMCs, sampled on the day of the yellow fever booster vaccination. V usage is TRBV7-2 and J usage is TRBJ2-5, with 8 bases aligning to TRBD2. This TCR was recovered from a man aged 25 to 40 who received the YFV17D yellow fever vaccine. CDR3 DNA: TGTGCCAGCAGCTTAGCCAGCGGGAGTGGTGGGACCCAGTACTTC. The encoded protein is CASSLASGSGGTQYF.